This TCR beta chain is drawn from a study of human T cells and chemical hapten exposure. Study context: The variation in per-sample TCR yields arose mainly from small differences in pooled library volumes.

Comments on this clonotype: What it binds is unknown.

Points from the study as a whole: DPC sensitization left the count of TCRs above 1 in 1000 unchanged.

Described time point: healthy volunteer bleed at 2 weeks. RNA extraction used unfractionated whole blood as the source of total RNA. Individual cDNA molecules had unique molecular identifiers attached to them by the library. Authors' methods: Sampled TCR counts reached a median of 95,638 per sample, with values ranging from roughly 23,224 to 690,600. TCRdb fed the RACE reads into MiXCR, producing one record per CDR3 protein. TCRdb, not the authors, supplied the V and J calls. Of just over 90,000 distinct CDR3 sequences in the sample, approximately 10% were seen once. CDR1 DFQATT and CDR2 SNEGSKA come from the germline V gene (reference sequence). Trimming pared 0 bases from V and 7 bases from J, leaving 9 bases between. This CDR3 spans 12 amino acids.

The chain combines TRBV20-1 with TRBJ1-1; D gene uncertain. The source material was whole blood. The source of this sequence is a female donor in good health. Some clones in this sample may be carry-over from other donors' samples. The CDR3 protein is CSAREGLSEAFF. DNA for the CDR3: TGCAGTGCTAGAGAAGGGCTGAGTGAAGCTTTCTTT.